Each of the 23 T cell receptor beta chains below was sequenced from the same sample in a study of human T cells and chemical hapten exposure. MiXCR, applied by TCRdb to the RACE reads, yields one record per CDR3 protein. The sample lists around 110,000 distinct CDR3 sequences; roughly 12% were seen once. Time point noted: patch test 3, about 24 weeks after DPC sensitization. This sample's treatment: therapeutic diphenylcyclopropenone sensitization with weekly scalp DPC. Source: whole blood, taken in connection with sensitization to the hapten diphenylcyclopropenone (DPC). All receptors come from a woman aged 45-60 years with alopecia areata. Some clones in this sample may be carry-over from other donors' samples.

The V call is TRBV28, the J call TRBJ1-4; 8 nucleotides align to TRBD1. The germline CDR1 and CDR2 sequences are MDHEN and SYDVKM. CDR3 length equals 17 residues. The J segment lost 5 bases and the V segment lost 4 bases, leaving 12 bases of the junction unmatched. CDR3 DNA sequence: TGTGCCAGCAGTTCACCCACAGGGGGATTGGCGAATGAAAAACTGTTTTTT. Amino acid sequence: CASSSPTGGLANEKLFF.

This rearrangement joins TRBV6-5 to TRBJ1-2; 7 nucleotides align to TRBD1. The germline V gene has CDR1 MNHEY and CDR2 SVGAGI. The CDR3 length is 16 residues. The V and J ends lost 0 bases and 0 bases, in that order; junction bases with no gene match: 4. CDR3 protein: CASSYSRQGANYGYTF. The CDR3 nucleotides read TGTGCCAGCAGTTACTCGAGACAGGGAGCTAACTATGGCTACACCTTC.

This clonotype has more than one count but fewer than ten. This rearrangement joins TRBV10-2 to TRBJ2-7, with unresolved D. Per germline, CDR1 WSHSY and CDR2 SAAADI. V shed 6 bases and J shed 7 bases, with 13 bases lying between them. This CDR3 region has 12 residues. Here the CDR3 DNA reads TGCGCCAGCAGGGCCGGCTCCCTTGAGCAGTACTTC. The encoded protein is CASRAGSLEQYF.

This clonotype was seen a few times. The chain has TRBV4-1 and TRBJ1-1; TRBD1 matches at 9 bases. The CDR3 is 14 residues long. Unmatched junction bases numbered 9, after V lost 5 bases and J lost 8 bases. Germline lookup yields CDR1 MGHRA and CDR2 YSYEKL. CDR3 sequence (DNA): TGCGCCAGCAGCTGGGGACAGGGCCCCGTCGAAGCTTTCTTT. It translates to CASSWGQGPVEAFF.

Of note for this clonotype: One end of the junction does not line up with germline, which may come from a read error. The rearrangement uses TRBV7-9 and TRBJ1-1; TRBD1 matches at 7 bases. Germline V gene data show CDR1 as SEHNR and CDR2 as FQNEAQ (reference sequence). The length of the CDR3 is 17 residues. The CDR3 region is CARSLPSRQGRNTEAFF. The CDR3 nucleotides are TGTGCCAGAAGCTTACCTTCTCGACAGGGAAGGAACACTGAAGCTTTCTTT.

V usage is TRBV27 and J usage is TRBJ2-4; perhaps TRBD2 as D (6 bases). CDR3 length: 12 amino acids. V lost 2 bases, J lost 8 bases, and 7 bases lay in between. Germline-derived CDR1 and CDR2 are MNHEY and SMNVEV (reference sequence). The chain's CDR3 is CASSLTGDIQYF. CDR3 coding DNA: TGTGCCAGCAGTTTAACGGGAGACATTCAGTACTTC.

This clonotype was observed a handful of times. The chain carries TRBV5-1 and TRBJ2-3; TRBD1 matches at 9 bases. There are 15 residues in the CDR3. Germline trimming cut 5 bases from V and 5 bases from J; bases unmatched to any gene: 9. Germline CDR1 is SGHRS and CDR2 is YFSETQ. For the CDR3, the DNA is TGCGCCAGCAGTTCCGGGACAGGGAGGCGAGATACGCAGTATTTT. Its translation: CASSSGTGRRDTQYF.

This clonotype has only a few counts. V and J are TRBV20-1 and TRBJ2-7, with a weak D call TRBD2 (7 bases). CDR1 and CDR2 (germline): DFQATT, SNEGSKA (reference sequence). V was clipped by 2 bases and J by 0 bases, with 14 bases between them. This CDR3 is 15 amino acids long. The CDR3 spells CSARNGRGTSYEQYF. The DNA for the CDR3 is TGCAGTGCTAGAAATGGGAGGGGGACCTCCTACGAGCAGTACTTC.

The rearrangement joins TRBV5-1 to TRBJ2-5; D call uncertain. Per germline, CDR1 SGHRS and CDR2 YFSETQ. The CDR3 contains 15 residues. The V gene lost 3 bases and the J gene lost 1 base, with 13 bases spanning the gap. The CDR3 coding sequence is TGCGCCAGCAGCTCCGCGTACCGGCCCCAAGAGACCCAGTACTTC. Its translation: CASSSAYRPQETQYF. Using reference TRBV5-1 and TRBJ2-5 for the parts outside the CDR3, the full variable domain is KAGVTQTPRYLIKTRGQQVTLSCSPISGHRSVSWYQQTPGQGLQFLFEYFSETQRNKGNFPGRFSGRQFSNSRSEMNVSTLELGDSALYLCASSSAYRPQETQYFGPGTRLLVL.

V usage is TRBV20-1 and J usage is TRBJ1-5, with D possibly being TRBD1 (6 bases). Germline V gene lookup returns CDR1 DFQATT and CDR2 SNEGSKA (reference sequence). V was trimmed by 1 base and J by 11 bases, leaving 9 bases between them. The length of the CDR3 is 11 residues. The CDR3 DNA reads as TGCAGTGCTAGAGTCGAGGGGGCCCAGCATTTT. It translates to CSARVEGAQHF.

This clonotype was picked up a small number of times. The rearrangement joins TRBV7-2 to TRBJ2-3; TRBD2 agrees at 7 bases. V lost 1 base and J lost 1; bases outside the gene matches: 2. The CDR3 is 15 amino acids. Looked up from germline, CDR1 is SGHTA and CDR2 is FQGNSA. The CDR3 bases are TGTGCCAGCAGCTTAGTGGCGGGGGGCACAGATACGCAGTATTTT. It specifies CASSLVAGGTDTQYF.

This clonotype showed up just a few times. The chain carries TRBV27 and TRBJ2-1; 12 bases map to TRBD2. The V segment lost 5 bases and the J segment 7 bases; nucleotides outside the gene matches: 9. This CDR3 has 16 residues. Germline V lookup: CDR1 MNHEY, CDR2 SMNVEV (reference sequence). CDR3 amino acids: CASSPSSGRAGNEQFF. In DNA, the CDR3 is TGTGCCAGCAGTCCCTCTAGCGGGAGGGCCGGGAATGAGCAGTTCTTC.

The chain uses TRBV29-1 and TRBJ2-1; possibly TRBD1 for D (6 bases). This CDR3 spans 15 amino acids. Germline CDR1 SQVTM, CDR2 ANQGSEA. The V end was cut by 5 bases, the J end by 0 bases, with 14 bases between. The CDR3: CSVMGATRSYNEQFF. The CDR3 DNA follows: TGCAGCGTTATGGGGGCGACCCGCTCCTACAATGAGCAGTTCTTC.

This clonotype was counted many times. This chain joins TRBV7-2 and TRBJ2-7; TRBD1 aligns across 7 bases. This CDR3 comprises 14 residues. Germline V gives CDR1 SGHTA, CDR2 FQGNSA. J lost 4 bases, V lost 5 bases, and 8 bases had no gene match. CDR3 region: CASSEYRGQYEQYF. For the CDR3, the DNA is TGTGCCAGCAGCGAATACAGGGGACAGTACGAGCAGTACTTC.

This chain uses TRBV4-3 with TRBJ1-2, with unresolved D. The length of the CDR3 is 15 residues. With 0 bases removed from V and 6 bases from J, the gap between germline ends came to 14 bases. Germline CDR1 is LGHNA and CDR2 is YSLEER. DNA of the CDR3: TGCGCCAGCAGCCAAGATATCGGCCAGGCGAATGGCTACACCTTC. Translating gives CASSQDIGQANGYTF.

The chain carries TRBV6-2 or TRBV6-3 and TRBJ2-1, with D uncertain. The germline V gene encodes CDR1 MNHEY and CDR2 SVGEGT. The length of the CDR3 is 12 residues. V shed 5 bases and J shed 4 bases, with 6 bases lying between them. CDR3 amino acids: CASSLSYNEQFF. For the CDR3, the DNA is TGTGCCAGCAGTCTCTCATACAATGAGCAGTTCTTC.

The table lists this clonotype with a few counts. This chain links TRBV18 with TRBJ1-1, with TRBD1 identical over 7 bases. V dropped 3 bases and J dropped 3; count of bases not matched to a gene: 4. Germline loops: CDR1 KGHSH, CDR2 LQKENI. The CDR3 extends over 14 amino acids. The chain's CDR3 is CASSPYTGDTEAFF. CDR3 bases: TGTGCCAGCTCACCCTATACAGGGGACACTGAAGCTTTCTTT.

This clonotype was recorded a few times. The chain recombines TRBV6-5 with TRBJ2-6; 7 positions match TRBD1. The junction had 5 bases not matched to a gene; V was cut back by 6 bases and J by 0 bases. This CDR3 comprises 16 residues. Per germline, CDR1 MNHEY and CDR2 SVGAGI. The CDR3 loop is CASSQGQISGANVLTF. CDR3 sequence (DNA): TGTGCCAGCAGCCAGGGACAGATCTCTGGGGCCAACGTCCTGACTTTC.

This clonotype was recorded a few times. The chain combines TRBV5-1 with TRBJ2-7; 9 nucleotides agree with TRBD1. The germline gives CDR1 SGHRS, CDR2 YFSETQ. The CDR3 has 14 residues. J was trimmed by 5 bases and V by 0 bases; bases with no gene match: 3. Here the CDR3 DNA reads TGCGCCAGCAGCTTGGCCCGGACAGGGGACGAGCAGTACTTC. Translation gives CASSLARTGDEQYF.

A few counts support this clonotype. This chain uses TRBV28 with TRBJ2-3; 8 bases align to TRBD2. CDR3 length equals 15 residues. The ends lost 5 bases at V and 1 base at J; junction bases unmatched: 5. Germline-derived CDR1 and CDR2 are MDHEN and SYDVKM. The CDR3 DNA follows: TGTGCCAGCAGTCCAGCGGGAGTCGGCACAGATACGCAGTATTTT. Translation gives CASSPAGVGTDTQYF.

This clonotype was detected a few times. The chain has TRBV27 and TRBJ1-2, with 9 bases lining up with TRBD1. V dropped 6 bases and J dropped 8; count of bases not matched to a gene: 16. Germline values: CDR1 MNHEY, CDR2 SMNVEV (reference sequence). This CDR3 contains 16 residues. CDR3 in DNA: TGTGCCAGCAGCCTCACATTCTGGGACAGGGTAGGGGGCTACACCTTC. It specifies CASSLTFWDRVGGYTF.

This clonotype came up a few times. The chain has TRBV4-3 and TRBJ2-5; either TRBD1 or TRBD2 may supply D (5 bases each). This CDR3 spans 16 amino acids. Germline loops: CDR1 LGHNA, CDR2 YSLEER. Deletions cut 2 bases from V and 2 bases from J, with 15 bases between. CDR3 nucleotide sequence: TGCGCCAGCAGCCAAATCGCCGGGACGGAGCAAGAGACCCAGTACTTC. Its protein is CASSQIAGTEQETQYF.

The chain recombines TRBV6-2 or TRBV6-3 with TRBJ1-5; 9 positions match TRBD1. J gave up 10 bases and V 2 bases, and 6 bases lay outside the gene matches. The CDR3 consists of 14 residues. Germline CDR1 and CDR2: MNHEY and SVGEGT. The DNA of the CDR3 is TGTGCCAGCAGTTACCCCCCGGACAGGGGACCCCAGCATTTT. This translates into CASSYPPDRGPQHF.